A single sample gave rise to the 3 T cell receptor beta chains below, sequenced in a study of blood T cell repertoires in COVID-19. Here immunoSEQ multiplex PCR was the method, and the copy in TCRdb shows in-frame clones only, minus some. The sample lists about 110,000 clones; approximately 82% were seen once. Sequencing used peripheral blood. The source of these receptors is a woman of 80 years or more with acute or convalescent COVID-19.

V gene TRBV11-2 combines with J gene TRBJ2-7; 12 nucleotides match TRBD1. Germline CDR1 is SGHAT and CDR2 is FQNNGV. V was pared by 4 bases and J by 6 bases, with 4 bases of the junction left unmatched. CDR3 size: 14 residues. The CDR3 DNA follows: TGTGCCAGCAGCTCTTGGGACAGGGGGCGCGAGCAGTACTTC. Protein sequence: CASSSWDRGREQYF.

The chain recombines TRBV28 with TRBJ2-7; D is undetermined. This CDR3 region has 12 residues. Looked up from germline, CDR1 is MDHEN and CDR2 is SYDVKM. The V end lost 5 bases, the J end lost 4 bases, and 9 bases lay between the germline ends. CDR3 nucleotides: TGTGCCAGCAGTGATATGAGGTACGAGCAGTACTTC. Amino acid sequence: CASSDMRYEQYF.

The chain links TRBV5-1 to TRBJ1-4; TRBD1 matches at 9 bases. Germline V gene sequence: CDR1 SGHRS, CDR2 YFSETQ. The CDR3 is 14 residues long. The ends lost 3 bases at V and 7 bases at J; junction bases unmatched: 4. CDR3 bases: TGCGCCAGCAGCTCAGGGACAGGGAGTGAAAAACTGTTTTTT. Amino acids: CASSSGTGSEKLFF.